This note documents a single T cell receptor beta chain sequence. What it recognizes is unknown. Cryopreserved PBMCs were the source of about 2.2 micrograms of genomic DNA, which went to TCR beta libraries. These data are taken from a study of cytotoxic CD8 clonotypes in ibrutinib-treated CLL. Study-level findings and limits: Sustained-remission and progressing patients had unequal sampling times. Whereas clonality rose at ibrutinib response, it declined toward baseline at progression.

The CDR3 length is 17 residues. V was clipped by 7 bases and J by 0 bases; unmatched bases: 10. Germline V gives CDR1 SNHLY, CDR2 FYNNEI. Repertoires were generated with immunoSEQ multiplex PCR, while TCRdb's copy carries only in-frame clones and drops some. The sample has approximately 200,000 clones, around 72% seen once. The TCR comes from a human donor with chronic lymphocytic leukemia. The sample here was PBMCs, taken after 24 months of ibrutinib treatment. The gene calls are TRBV2 and TRBJ1-5; 9 bases are a match to TRBD1. The CDR3 sequence is CASNPGQGQYSNQPQHF. For the CDR3, the DNA is TGTGCCAGCAACCCGGGACAGGGCCAGTATAGCAATCAGCCCCAGCATTTT.